These T cell receptor beta chains were read from a single sample in a study of blood T cell repertoires in COVID-19. Data came from immunoSEQ multiplex PCR; TCRdb stores just in-frame clones and leaves some out. The sample contains around 100,000 clones, roughly nine tenths of which appear only once. The specimen sequenced was peripheral blood. All receptors come from a middle-aged man with COVID-19, enrolled during active disease. Each CDR3 is given with its conserved first and last residue. A D gene is named only where the DNA matches it firmly. Some rows mark clone size as missing; the rest say once, few, many or name a class of expanded clone.

j_gene,abundance,d_gene,v_gene,CDR3nt,CDR3aa
TRBJ1-2,.,TRBD1,TRBV27,TGTGCCAGCAGTTTATCCGGACAGGGATACTATGGCTACACCTTC,CASSLSGQGYYGYTF
TRBJ1-6,.,TRBD1,TRBV4-1,TGCGCCAGCAGCCAATACGGGACAGAGAATTCACCCCTCCACTTT,CASSQYGTENSPLHF
TRBJ2-1,.,TRBD2,TRBV7-6,TGTGCCAGCAGCCCTAGAGCGAGCGGGGGGGCATCCTACAATGAGCAGTTCTTC,CASSPRASGGASYNEQFF
TRBJ2-7,.,.,TRBV5-1,TGCGCCAGCAGCTTGAAGGCGGGACCCTACGAGCAGTACTTC,CASSLKAGPYEQYF
TRBJ1-1,few,.,TRBV27,TGTGCCAGCAGTTTAGGAGGAATGGACACTGAAGCTTTCTTT,CASSLGGMDTEAFF
TRBJ1-5,.,.,TRBV7-9,TGTGCCAGCAGCTTTGGCCAGGGCAATCAGCCCCAGCATTTT,CASSFGQGNQPQHF
TRBJ2-1,.,TRBD2,TRBV7-3,TGTGCCAGCAGCTTAACCGGGACTAGGGGCAATGAGCAGTTCTTC,CASSLTGTRGNEQFF
TRBJ2-1,.,.,TRBV6-2/TRBV6-3,TGTGCCAGCAGCGACGGATTTAGACAGGCTTGGAGCAATGAGCAGTTCTTC,CASSDGFRQAWSNEQFF
TRBJ1-5,.,TRBD1,TRBV7-8,TGTGCCAGCAGCTTAGTGGTAGGGGGCAGCCAGCCCCAGCATTTT,CASSLVVGGSQPQHF
TRBJ1-1,.,TRBD1,TRBV19,TGTGCCAGTAGTCCGTGGACAGGGGACATGAACACTGAAGCTTTCTTT,CASSPWTGDMNTEAFF
TRBJ1-2,once,TRBD1,TRBV27,TGTGCCAGCAGTTTATCCCCGGACAGGTATGGCTACACCTTC,CASSLSPDRYGYTF
TRBJ2-2,.,.,TRBV11-2,TGTGCCAGCAGGCCAACAGGGTACGGGGAGCTGTTTTTT,CASRPTGYGELFF
TRBJ2-5,few,TRBD2,TRBV2,TGTGCCAGCAGTGACGGGACTAGCGGGGGAGAGACCCAGTACTTC,CASSDGTSGGETQYF
TRBJ1-3,.,TRBD1,TRBV5-4,TGTGCCAGCAGCCGCTCTCGACAGGGGGCTGGCGGAAACACCATATATTTT,CASSRSRQGAGGNTIYF
TRBJ2-1,.,.,TRBV18,TGTGCCAGCTCACCTGTTGCTAGCGAGGCTGAGCAGTTCTTC,CASSPVASEAEQFF
TRBJ1-1,.,.,TRBV20-1,TGCACTTCCCGAGGGATCACTGAAGCTTTCTTT,CTSRGITEAFF
TRBJ1-2,.,.,TRBV19,TGTGCCAGTAGTTGGATCAGGGGTTATGGCTACACCTTC,CASSWIRGYGYTF
TRBJ1-1,few,TRBD1,TRBV2,TGTGCCAGCAGTGAAGAGTGGGACAGGGTTCCTTTCTTT,CASSEEWDRVPFF
TRBJ2-3,.,.,TRBV27,TGTGCCAGCAAGCCTGGGAGGACAGATACGCAGTATTTT,CASKPGRTDTQYF
TRBJ1-5,.,.,TRBV18,TGTGCCAGCTCACCAGTGGGGGCACCTAGCAATCAGCCCCAGCATTTT,CASSPVGAPSNQPQHF
TRBJ2-7,.,TRBD1,TRBV7-2,TGTGCCAGCAGCTCCTCCGGGACAGAGAAATCCTACGAGCAGTACTTC,CASSSSGTEKSYEQYF
TRBJ1-4,.,.,TRBV15,TGTGCCACCAGCAGAGAAACAGGCTTTAATGAAAAACTGTTTTTT,CATSRETGFNEKLFF
TRBJ1-1,.,TRBD1,TRBV15,TGTGCCACCAATAAAAACAGGGGTAACACTGAAGCTTTCTTT,CATNKNRGNTEAFF
TRBJ2-7,.,.,TRBV11-2,TGTGCCAGCAGCCGAACAGGGTCCTACGAGCAGTACTTC,CASSRTGSYEQYF
TRBJ1-2,.,.,TRBV19,TGTGCCAGTACACGACAGACAACTAACTATGGCTACACCTTC,CASTRQTTNYGYTF
TRBJ2-7,.,.,TRBV5-1,TGCGCCAGCAGCTTGGATCGGGTCTCCTACGAGCAGTACTTC,CASSLDRVSYEQYF
TRBJ2-5,.,.,TRBV6-6,TGTGCCAGCAGTCGTCTCGGAGTCGGCCAAGAGACCCAGTACTTC,CASSRLGVGQETQYF
TRBJ1-5,.,.,TRBV19,TGTGCCAGTAGCCCCGGTTATAGGACTCGGGGATCCAATCAGCCCCAGCATTTT,CASSPGYRTRGSNQPQHF
TRBJ1-3,.,TRBD1,TRBV3-1/TRBV3-2,TGTGCCAGCAGGGAGACAGGGGGCTTAAACACCATATATTTT,CASRETGGLNTIYF
TRBJ1-6,.,.,TRBV3-1/TRBV3-2,TGTGCCAGCAGACCGGGGACTAATAATTCACCCCTCCACTTT,CASRPGTNNSPLHF
TRBJ1-4,.,TRBD1,TRBV5-1,TGCGCCAGCACTCAGACAGGGATCAGGGCTAATGAAAAACTGTTTTTT,CASTQTGIRANEKLFF